What follows describes a single T cell receptor (beta chain). The antigen remains undetermined. V lost 1 base to trimming and J lost 3 bases, with 10 bases between them. Per germline, CDR1 LGHDT and CDR2 YNNKEL (reference sequence). There are 15 residues in the CDR3. Stated time point: newly diagnosed GD, antithyroid drugs for less than 3 months. Extracted PBMC RNA gave rise to the TCR library. These data belong to a study of regulatory T cells in long-lasting Graves disease. Overall study results and limits: Under persistent disease, TRBV28, TRBJ1-2 and TRBJ2-5 were used preferentially.

CDR3 regions were amplified by Arm-PCR using iRepertoire HTBI primers to build TCR beta libraries. TCRdb re-analysed the multiplex PCR reads in MiXCR, keeping a single row per CDR3 protein. The sample has 600,000 to 650,000 distinct CDR3 sequences, around 17% seen once. The same sample was also studied in work on T cells in Graves' hyperthyroidism and ophthalmopathy.

The chain couples TRBV3-1 to TRBJ2-1; weak D call: TRBD2 (6 bases). The TCR comes from a woman aged 25 to 45 with Graves disease. The input for sequencing was peripheral blood mononuclear cells (PBMCs), taken at new diagnosis, from a patient treated with antithyroid drugs. As DNA, the CDR3 is TGTGCCAGCAGCCAAGCGGGAGAGGTCTACAATGAGCAGTTCTTC. Its translation is CASSQAGEVYNEQFF.